This is a list of T cell receptor beta chains from one sample in a study of blood T cell repertoires in COVID-19. The method was immunoSEQ multiplex PCR; TCRdb's version includes in-frame clones alone and lacks a portion of them. The sample consists of 20,000 to 25,000 clones, roughly 75% of them appearing once. Sequencing was performed on peripheral blood. Receptors were obtained from a man in his fifties or sixties with active COVID-19. Both conserved end residues are part of each CDR3. Each record gives: clone size, D gene, V gene, CDR3 length, J gene, CDR3 protein, CDR3 DNA. A D gene is named only where the DNA matches it firmly. Only some rows state a clone size, as once, few, many or a class for expanded clones.

NA,TRBD1,TRBV6-5,15,TRBJ1-6,CASRPTGGGDSPLHF,TGTGCCAGCAGGCCGACAGGGGGCGGGGATTCACCCCTCCACTTT
NA,TRBD2,TRBV19,18,TRBJ2-7,CASSGRGTSGRARYEQYF,TGTGCCAGTAGCGGCCGCGGGACTAGCGGGAGGGCCCGCTACGAGCAGTACTTC
NA,TRBD1,TRBV5-1,12,TRBJ2-7,CASSWTGGEQYF,TGCGCCAGCAGCTGGACAGGGGGCGAGCAGTACTTC
NA,TRBD2,TRBV9,19,TRBJ2-1,CASSPQTSGRGWLYNEQFF,TGTGCCAGCAGCCCCCAGACTAGCGGGAGAGGGTGGCTCTACAATGAGCAGTTCTTC
NA,NA,TRBV19,12,TRBJ1-1,CATRRRGTEAFF,TGTGCCACCAGGCGGCGGGGGACTGAAGCTTTCTTT
NA,NA,TRBV18,16,TRBJ2-2,CASSTTAGSGTGELFF,TGTGCCAGCTCAACCACGGCAGGGTCAGGCACCGGGGAGCTGTTTTTT
NA,NA,TRBV5-1,13,TRBJ2-3,CASREGETDTQYF,TGCGCCAGCAGGGAGGGAGAAACAGATACGCAGTATTTT
few,TRBD1,TRBV25-1,14,TRBJ1-2,CASRAGGSHYGYTF,TGTGCCAGCAGGGCAGGGGGAAGCCACTATGGCTACACCTTC
NA,TRBD1,TRBV12-3/TRBV12-4,12,TRBJ1-4,CASSLGWGQRFF,TGTGCCAGCAGTTTGGGGTGGGGACAGAGGTTTTTT
NA,NA,TRBV5-4,14,TRBJ2-7,CASSLTGPQDEQYF,TGTGCCAGCAGCTTGACAGGCCCCCAGGACGAGCAGTACTTC
NA,TRBD1,TRBV6-6,15,TRBJ2-7,CASSSSDRAPYEQYF,TGTGCCAGCAGTTCCTCCGACAGGGCCCCCTACGAGCAGTACTTC
many,NA,TRBV2,15,TRBJ2-3,CASSGAGSDTDTQYF,TGTGCCAGCAGTGGGGCAGGATCAGACACAGATACGCAGTATTTT
few,TRBD1,TRBV11-2,16,TRBJ2-7,CASSPPPGQGVYEQYF,TGTGCCAGCAGCCCCCCGCCGGGACAGGGGGTCTACGAGCAGTACTTC
NA,TRBD1,TRBV7-9,14,TRBJ2-2,CASSSRQGSGELFF,TGTGCCAGCAGCTCCAGACAGGGCTCCGGGGAGCTGTTTTTT
NA,TRBD2,TRBV30,18,TRBJ2-2,CAWSVPPGLAGGNGELFF,TGTGCCTGGAGTGTACCCCCGGGACTAGCGGGAGGGAACGGGGAGCTGTTTTTT
NA,TRBD2,TRBV19,16,TRBJ2-7,CASSIFGGRTPYEQYF,TGTGCCAGTAGTATTTTTGGCGGGAGGACCCCCTACGAGCAGTACTTC
NA,TRBD2,TRBV13,16,TRBJ2-2,CASSPGLAGDTGELFF,TGTGCCAGCAGCCCCGGACTAGCGGGGGACACCGGGGAGCTGTTTTTT
NA,NA,TRBV28,16,TRBJ1-1,CASSLFGQGLWTEAFF,TGTGCCAGCAGTTTATTTGGGCAGGGTCTGTGGACTGAAGCTTTCTTT
large,NA,TRBV9,16,TRBJ2-7,CASSVTDSLNPYEQYF,TGTGCCAGCAGCGTAACGGACAGTCTCAACCCCTACGAGCAGTACTTC
NA,NA,TRBV6-5,12,TRBJ2-3,CASSSSTDTQYF,TGTGCCAGCAGCAGTAGCACAGATACGCAGTATTTT
NA,NA,TRBV3-1/TRBV3-2,14,TRBJ1-6,CASSQEFDSSPLHF,TGTGCCAGCAGCCAAGAATTCGATAGTTCACCCCTCCACTTT
NA,NA,TRBV12-3/TRBV12-4,13,TRBJ1-1,CASSLSGNTEAFF,TGTGCCAGCAGTTTATCAGGGAACACTGAAGCTTTCTTT
NA,TRBD2,TRBV2,15,TRBJ2-3,CASRLGGRVGDTQYF,TGTGCCAGCAGGCTCGGCGGGAGAGTCGGGGATACGCAGTATTTT
NA,NA,TRBV3-1/TRBV3-2,17,TRBJ2-3,CASSQGTGTTVTDTQYF,TGTGCCAGCAGCCAAGGTACAGGCACTACCGTCACAGATACGCAGTATTTT
NA,NA,TRBV3-1/TRBV3-2,11,TRBJ1-2,CASSQALGYTF,TGTGCCAGCAGCCAGGCTTTAGGCTACACCTTC
NA,TRBD2,TRBV6-5,15,TRBJ2-7,CASSPSSGRVYEQYF,TGTGCCAGCAGTCCCAGTAGCGGGAGAGTCTACGAGCAGTACTTC
NA,NA,TRBV13,12,TRBJ1-1,CASSLSRESAFF,TGTGCCAGCAGCCTCTCGAGGGAATCGGCTTTCTTT
few,NA,TRBV6-6,15,TRBJ2-5,CASTLRGGGGETQYF,TGTGCCAGCACTTTACGTGGGGGTGGGGGGGAGACCCAGTACTTC
NA,TRBD2,TRBV6-2/TRBV6-3,15,TRBJ2-7,CASSRLAGTPYEQYF,TGTGCCAGCAGTAGACTAGCGGGAACCCCCTACGAGCAGTACTTC
NA,NA,TRBV28,11,TRBJ1-1,CASSLFGEAFF,TGTGCCAGCAGTTTGTTCGGGGAAGCTTTCTTT
few,NA,TRBV12-3/TRBV12-4,12,TRBJ1-2,CASSLLRRGYTF,TGTGCCAGCAGTTTACTCCGTCGTGGCTACACCTTC
NA,TRBD1,TRBV7-9,13,TRBJ2-1,CASSVDRVYEQFF,TGTGCCAGCAGCGTAGACAGGGTCTATGAGCAGTTCTTC
NA,TRBD2,TRBV28,15,TRBJ2-3,CASSPGLTSADTQYF,TGTGCCAGCAGTCCGGGGCTGACTAGCGCAGATACGCAGTATTTT
NA,NA,TRBV3-1/TRBV3-2,13,TRBJ1-5,CASSQDRGQPQHF,TGTGCCAGCAGCCAAGACAGGGGCCAGCCCCAGCATTTT
NA,NA,TRBV3-1/TRBV3-2,15,TRBJ1-2,CASSPNTLTNYGYTF,TGTGCCAGCAGCCCAAACACCCTGACTAACTATGGCTACACCTTC
NA,TRBD2,TRBV11-3,16,TRBJ2-5,CASSPLGLAVRKTQYF,TGTGCCAGCAGCCCCCTGGGACTAGCGGTTCGAAAGACCCAGTACTTC
NA,NA,TRBV6-5,15,TRBJ1-1,CASSYSGSVDTEAFF,TGTGCCAGCAGTTACTCGGGGAGCGTTGACACTGAAGCTTTCTTT
NA,TRBD2,TRBV5-4,15,TRBJ2-5,CASSVGLAGEETQYF,TGTGCCAGCAGCGTGGGACTAGCGGGAGAAGAGACCCAGTACTTC
NA,NA,TRBV5-1,14,TRBJ2-3,CASSLAQVADTQYF,TGCGCCAGCAGCTTGGCGCAAGTAGCAGATACGCAGTATTTT
NA,TRBD1,TRBV5-1,16,TRBJ2-2,CASSLRTGGNTGELFF,TGCGCCAGCAGCTTGAGGACAGGGGGCAACACCGGGGAGCTGTTTTTT
NA,NA,TRBV7-9,13,TRBJ1-2,CASSLDSDYGYTF,TGTGCCAGCAGCTTGGACAGCGACTATGGCTACACCTTC
NA,TRBD2,TRBV6-2/TRBV6-3,14,TRBJ2-7,CASSISGSSYEQYF,TGTGCCAGCAGTATAAGCGGGAGCTCCTACGAGCAGTACTTC
NA,TRBD1,TRBV29-1,14,TRBJ2-1,CSVEGTGNFNEQFF,TGCAGCGTTGAAGGGACAGGGAATTTCAATGAGCAGTTCTTC
few,NA,TRBV27,13,TRBJ1-1,CASRPSLNTEAFF,TGTGCCAGCAGACCAAGCCTGAACACTGAAGCTTTCTTT
many,NA,TRBV21-1,13,TRBJ1-2,CASSKRGTYGYTF,TGTGCCAGCAGCAAGCGGGGAACCTATGGCTACACCTTC
NA,NA,TRBV25-1,16,TRBJ1-3,CASSESGGIFGNTIYF,TGTGCCAGCAGTGAATCGGGGGGGATCTTTGGAAACACCATATATTTT